These 21 T cell receptor beta chains share one sample of origin, sequenced in a study of blood T cell repertoires in COVID-19. TCRdb keeps only in-frame clones here, not all; method: immunoSEQ multiplex PCR. This sample carries tens of thousands of clones, roughly 76% of them seen once, and the ten largest clones take 5% to 6.5%. The sequenced sample was peripheral blood. The receptors were sampled from a woman in her sixties or seventies with acute or convalescent COVID-19.

V usage is TRBV9 and J usage is TRBJ1-1, with a tentative D call TRBD1 (6 bases). V lost 0 bases to trimming and J lost 11 bases, with 11 bases between them. CDR3 length: 12 amino acids. Germline V gene sequence: CDR1 SGDLS, CDR2 YYNGEE. CDR3 in DNA: TGTGCCAGCAGCGTAGAAGGGGGAGAGGCTTTCTTT. It specifies CASSVEGGEAFF.

The count of this clone is one. This chain connects TRBV11-2 to TRBJ2-5, with TRBD2 matching over 8 bases. The CDR3 length is 14 residues. In germline, CDR1 is SGHAT, CDR2 FQNNGV. The J segment lost 5 bases and the V segment lost 4 bases, leaving 6 bases of the junction unmatched. The CDR3 loop reads CASSSRTSRETQYF. The CDR3 bases are TGTGCCAGCAGCTCCCGGACTAGCAGGGAGACCCAGTACTTC.

V and J are TRBV5-1 and TRBJ2-3; D may be TRBD1 (5 bases). The CDR3 contains 16 residues. Between the trimmed V and J ends, which lost 0 bases and 4 bases, there was a span of 15 bases. CDR1 and CDR2 from the germline V gene are SGHRS and YFSETQ. CDR3 in DNA: TGCGCCAGCAGCTTGGAGGGGTTTTCGGTTTCAGATACGCAGTATTTT. It translates to CASSLEGFSVSDTQYF.

The chain couples TRBV7-2 to TRBJ1-6; 7 bases fit TRBD1. Germline V CDR1 and CDR2: SGHTA, FQGNSA. J lost 10 bases, V lost 1 base, and 7 bases had no gene match. This CDR3 region has 15 residues. CDR3 DNA sequence: TGTGCCAGCAGCTTAGGCGGGACAGAGGGGTCACCCCTCCACTTT. Protein sequence: CASSLGGTEGSPLHF.

The chain has TRBV4-2 and TRBJ2-2; possible D gene TRBD2, 6 bases. Germline V gene lookup returns CDR1 LGHNA and CDR2 YNFKEQ. Trimming shortened V by 1 base and J by 0 bases, and 6 bases separated the two germline ends. The CDR3 runs 15 residues. The CDR3: CASSQAGANTGELFF. DNA of the CDR3: TGTGCCAGCAGCCAAGCGGGAGCGAACACCGGGGAGCTGTTTTTT.

This chain joins TRBV5-5 and TRBJ1-5; D is perhaps TRBD1 (6 bases). Germline V CDR1 and CDR2: SGHKS, YYEKEE (reference sequence). The CDR3 covers 15 residues. The V end was cut by 3 bases, the J end by 2 bases, with 12 bases between. The CDR3 protein is CASSWDTLRNQPQHF. Here the CDR3 DNA reads TGTGCCAGCAGCTGGGACACCCTTCGCAATCAGCCCCAGCATTTT.

J is TRBJ1-1 and V is TRBV5-1; 8 positions agree with TRBD1. Germline CDR1 reads SGHRS; CDR2 reads YFSETQ. This CDR3 has 15 amino acids. V trimming: 2 bases; J trimming: 0 bases; junction bases outside the gene matches: 3. The CDR3 here is CASSFDRGMNTEAFF. CDR3 sequence (DNA): TGCGCCAGCAGCTTTGACAGGGGAATGAACACTGAAGCTTTCTTT.

The rearrangement joins TRBV6-5 to TRBJ1-2, with D possibly being TRBD1 (6 bases). This CDR3 has 14 amino acids. Trimming stripped 2 bases from V and 4 bases from J, with 11 bases between. CDR1 is MNHEY and CDR2 is SVGAGI in the germline V gene. CDR3 coding DNA: TGTGCCAGCAGTTACGAAACAGGGACCTATGGCTACACCTTC. Its protein product is CASSYETGTYGYTF.

This chain links TRBV10-3 with TRBJ1-5, with 7 bases lining up with TRBD1. V was clipped by 3 bases and J by 0 bases; unmatched bases: 11. CDR1 is ENHRY and CDR2 is SYGVKD in the germline V gene. The CDR3 runs to 18 residues. The CDR3 DNA sequence: TGTGCCATCAGTGAAGAGGGGACAGCCCGGGGTAGCAATCAGCCCCAGCATTTT. Its protein is CAISEEGTARGSNQPQHF.

The chain carries TRBV18 and TRBJ1-2; perhaps TRBD1 as D (6 bases). The CDR3 consists of 14 residues. Germline V gives CDR1 KGHSH, CDR2 LQKENI. V was clipped by 8 bases and J by 8 bases, with 21 bases between them. The CDR3 nucleotides read TGTGCCAGCACAGACATACAGGGAAACATGGGCTACACCTTC. Its translation: CASTDIQGNMGYTF.

V usage is TRBV19 and J usage is TRBJ1-1; D is ambiguous. V lost 8 bases and J lost 8, with 15 bases in between. This CDR3 is built from 12 residues. Germline V gene data show CDR1 as LNHDA and CDR2 as SQIVND (reference sequence). CDR3 bases: TGTGCCAGTCAGGCCGGGGTTTTGGAAGCTTTCTTT. Translation: CASQAGVLEAFF.

The rearrangement joins TRBV28 to TRBJ1-5, with 7 bases fitting TRBD1. Trimming cost V 1 base and J 4 bases; bases outside gene matches: 1. The CDR3 runs 14 residues. Germline lookup yields CDR1 MDHEN and CDR2 SYDVKM. CDR3 region: CASSLSGGNQPQHF. The CDR3, as DNA: TGTGCCAGCAGTTTATCAGGGGGGAATCAGCCCCAGCATTTT.

This chain connects TRBV5-1 to TRBJ1-5, with a weak D call TRBD1 (5 bases). Germline V gene data show CDR1 as SGHRS and CDR2 as YFSETQ. Deletions cut 0 bases from V and 4 bases from J, with 11 bases between. The CDR3 has 15 amino acids. The CDR3 sequence is CASSLEEGRNQPQHF. The DNA of the CDR3 is TGCGCCAGCAGCTTGGAGGAGGGGAGAAATCAGCCCCAGCATTTT.

This chain connects TRBV7-6 to TRBJ2-3; D perhaps matches TRBD1 (5 bases). Germline V CDR1 and CDR2: SGHVS, FNYEAQ. The ends were cut back, 5 bases at V and 2 bases at J, with 20 bases in the middle. There are 17 residues in the CDR3. CDR3 region: CASSVPPGQVVTDTQYF. DNA of the CDR3: TGTGCCAGCAGCGTCCCCCCAGGGCAAGTAGTCACAGATACGCAGTATTTT.

This chain uses TRBV6-5 with TRBJ1-5; 7 nucleotides agree with TRBD1. The trim removed 6 bases at V and 6 bases at J, leaving 8 bases unmatched. This CDR3 comprises 14 residues. Germline V gene data show CDR1 as MNHEY and CDR2 as SVGAGI. The CDR3 spells CASRGDRVGQPQHF. CDR3 coding DNA: TGTGCCAGCAGGGGAGACAGGGTGGGTCAGCCCCAGCATTTT.

This clone was detected a few times. This chain uses TRBV10-3 with TRBJ1-6; unclear D gene. Germline V gives CDR1 ENHRY, CDR2 SYGVKD. V was shortened by 3 bases and J by 10 bases, with 13 bases between the two germline ends. The CDR3 contains 14 residues. The CDR3 DNA sequence: TGTGCCATCAGTGAAAGTCCAGATTTCTCACCCCTCCACTTT. It translates to CAISESPDFSPLHF.

The CDR3 spells CASSLDGQDTDTQYF. The CDR3 DNA reads TGTGCCAGCAGCTTAGATGGACAGGACACAGATACGCAGTATTTT. The rearrangement links TRBV11-2 to TRBJ2-3; TRBD1 matches 7 bases. The V and J ends lost 0 bases and 2 bases, in that order; junction bases with no gene match: 2. Looked up from germline, CDR1 is SGHAT and CDR2 is FQNNGV. The CDR3 is made up of 15 amino acids.

This clone appeared once. The rearrangement links TRBV9 to TRBJ1-3; 9 bases align to TRBD1. CDR1 is SGDLS and CDR2 is YYNGEE in the germline V gene. Unmatched junction bases numbered 5, after V lost 3 bases and J lost 1 base. The CDR3 runs to 16 residues. The CDR3 protein is CASSGDRVWSGNTIYF. DNA for the CDR3: TGTGCCAGCAGCGGGGACAGGGTTTGGTCTGGAAACACCATATATTTT.

This chain links TRBV7-9 with TRBJ2-4, with a weak D call TRBD1 (5 bases). The germline CDR1 and CDR2 sequences are SEHNR and FQNEAQ (reference sequence). There are 15 residues in the CDR3. V was cut by 1 base and J by 8 bases, with 15 bases left in between. The CDR3, as DNA: TGTGCCAGCAGCTTAGGGACGCAGGGTGCTGACATTCAGTACTTC. It encodes CASSLGTQGADIQYF.

The chain recombines TRBV11-3 with TRBJ2-1; 9 bases line up with TRBD2. The CDR3 is 16 amino acids. The V and J ends lost 5 bases and 7 bases, in that order; junction bases with no gene match: 12. Germline CDR1 reads SGHNT; CDR2 reads YENEEA. This CDR3 is CASSHSGAGGGNEQFF. CDR3 sequence (DNA): TGTGCCAGCAGCCATTCTGGAGCGGGAGGAGGAAATGAGCAGTTCTTC.

The chain uses TRBV6-5 and TRBJ2-6; D gene uncertain. V dropped 7 bases and J dropped 0 bases, with 10 bases sitting between them. The CDR3 loop spans 15 amino acids. Germline CDR1 MNHEY, CDR2 SVGAGI. The CDR3 DNA reads TGTGCCAGCACCATTCACTCCTCTGGGGCCAACGTCCTGACTTTC. It codes for CASTIHSSGANVLTF.